These 26 T cell receptor beta chains were all obtained from the same sample, sequenced in a study of identical twins. One entry per CDR3 protein, called by TCRdb with MiXCR from the 5' RACE reads. The sample consists of about 240,000 distinct CDR3 sequences, approximately 10% of them appearing once. Sequencing used memory T cells sorted from blood. The receptor source for this set is a man aged 50 to 60 in good health.

Many counts were recorded for this clonotype. The rearrangement joins TRBV12-3 or TRBV12-4 to TRBJ2-3, with 8 bases matching TRBD1. The CDR3 spans 14 residues. The J segment lost 3 bases and the V segment lost 5 bases, leaving 4 bases of the junction unmatched. The CDR3 DNA reads as TGTGCCAGCAGTCACCGGACAGGGACAGATACGCAGTATTTT. Its protein is CASSHRTGTDTQYF.

The sample holds many counts of this clonotype. The chain combines TRBV5-1 with TRBJ2-7, with D perhaps matching TRBD1 or TRBD2 (5 bases each). V lost 2 bases to trimming and J lost 0 bases, with 15 bases between them. Germline lookup yields CDR1 SGHRS and CDR2 YFSETQ. The CDR3 is made up of 16 amino acids. CDR3 in amino acids: CASSFLPGTNSYEQYF. DNA of the CDR3: TGCGCCAGCAGCTTCTTGCCCGGGACGAACTCCTACGAGCAGTACTTC.

This clonotype was recorded at least ten times. The gene calls are TRBV29-1 and TRBJ1-1; 9 bases line up with TRBD1. This CDR3 contains 12 residues. The V gene's germline CDR1 is SQVTM and CDR2 ANQGSEA. Trimming cost V 6 bases and J 3 bases; bases outside gene matches: 2. CDR3 sequence reads: CSVGQGYTEAFF. CDR3 in DNA: TGCAGCGTGGGACAGGGATACACTGAAGCTTTCTTT.

This clonotype is a singleton in its sample. The chain is built from TRBV5-5 and TRBJ2-3; 10 nucleotides line up with TRBD2. The CDR3 is 15 amino acids. With 1 base clipped from V and 5 bases from J, the junction kept 4 bases outside the gene matches. Germline CDR1 reads SGHKS; CDR2 reads YYEKEE (reference sequence). In nucleotides, the CDR3 is TGTGCCAGCAGCTTGCAGGGACTAGCGAGAGATACGCAGTATTTT. This encodes CASSLQGLARDTQYF. The complete variable domain, with remaining parts taken from reference TRBV5-5 and TRBJ2-3, reads DAGVTQSPTHLIKTRGQQVTLRCSPISGHKSVSWYQQVLGQGPQFIFQYYEKEERGRGNFPDRFSARQFPNYSSELNVNALLLGDSALYLCASSLQGLARDTQYFGPGTRLTVL.

The chain employs TRBV20-1 and TRBJ1-4, with D possibly matching TRBD1 (5 bases). The V end lost 0 bases, the J end lost 7 bases, and 9 bases lay between the germline ends. CDR1 is DFQATT and CDR2 is SNEGSKA in the germline V gene (reference sequence). This CDR3 comprises 13 residues. CDR3 sequence (DNA): TGCAGTGCTAGAGATCTGAGGGGTGAAAAACTGTTTTTT. The encoded protein is CSARDLRGEKLFF.

There are a few counts of this clonotype. The chain has TRBV2 and TRBJ2-7; 8 bases match TRBD2. V dropped 1 base and J dropped 2; count of bases not matched to a gene: 4. The CDR3 consists of 15 residues. The germline CDR1 and CDR2 sequences are SNHLY and FYNNEI. CDR3: CASSEGIAGPYEQYF. Here the CDR3 DNA reads TGTGCCAGCAGTGAAGGGATAGCGGGACCCTACGAGCAGTACTTC. The full variable domain, its missing parts supplied by reference TRBV2 and TRBJ2-7, is EPEVTQTPSHQVTQMGQEVILRCVPISNHLYFYWYRQILGQKVEFLVSFYNNEISEKSEIFDDQFSVERPDGSNFTLKIRSTKLEDSAMYFCASSEGIAGPYEQYFGPGTRLTVT.

This clonotype was observed at least ten times. V and J are TRBV20-1 and TRBJ1-3; D possibly corresponds to TRBD1 (6 bases). V was clipped by 3 bases and J by 4 bases, with 16 bases between them. Germline values: CDR1 DFQATT, CDR2 SNEGSKA (reference sequence). The CDR3 runs 15 residues. The CDR3 region is CSASGFGGSGNTIYF. CDR3 DNA: TGCAGTGCTAGTGGCTTCGGGGGCTCAGGAAACACCATATATTTT.

This clonotype was recorded at least ten times. The chain joins TRBV25-1 to TRBJ2-7; 7 bases match TRBD1. Germline CDR1 and CDR2: MGHDK and SYGVNS. CDR3 size: 15 residues. J lost 3 bases, V lost 4 bases, and 9 bases had no gene match. Written as DNA, the CDR3 is TGTGCCAGCAGTGCCCTGGGACAGAGCCGCTACGAGCAGTACTTC. It codes for CASSALGQSRYEQYF.

V usage is TRBV4-3 and J usage is TRBJ1-2; D might be TRBD1 (5 bases). The CDR3 loop spans 15 amino acids. V shed 0 bases and J shed 4 bases, with 12 bases lying between them. Germline CDR1 is LGHNA and CDR2 is YSLEER. The CDR3 spells CASSQEVGQIYGYTF. DNA for the CDR3: TGCGCCAGCAGCCAAGAAGTGGGGCAGATCTATGGCTACACCTTC.

J is TRBJ2-7 and V is TRBV20-1, with a possible D match to TRBD2 (5 bases). The CDR3 length is 12 residues. Deletions cut 5 bases from V and 3 bases from J, with 11 bases between. Per germline, CDR1 DFQATT and CDR2 SNEGSKA (reference sequence). DNA for the CDR3: TGCAGTGCTGCGGGCCTAGGCTACGAGCAGTACTTC. Its translation: CSAAGLGYEQYF.

The V call is TRBV11-1, the J call TRBJ2-2; TRBD2 matches at 13 bases. J lost 1 base, V lost 1 base, and 3 bases had no gene match. The CDR3 runs 18 residues. Per germline, CDR1 SGHAT and CDR2 FQDESV (reference sequence). The CDR3 region is CASSLGLAGGQNTGELFF. For the CDR3, the DNA is TGTGCCAGCAGCTTAGGACTAGCGGGGGGCCAGAACACCGGGGAGCTGTTTTTT.

This clonotype was seen more than once but under ten times. CDR3 bases: TGTGCCAGCAGCTTAGCTTTGGCGGGAAAGCAGTTCTTC. It codes for CASSLALAGKQFF. The chain is built from TRBV7-2 and TRBJ2-1, with D maybe TRBD2 (6 bases). CDR3 length: 13 amino acids. Germline V CDR1 and CDR2: SGHTA, FQGNSA. With 0 bases removed from V and 11 bases from J, the gap between germline ends came to 11 bases.

This rearrangement joins TRBV6-5 to TRBJ2-5, with D possibly TRBD1 on 6 matching bases. Germline lookup yields CDR1 MNHEY and CDR2 SVGAGI. This CDR3 contains 15 residues. The V and J ends lost 4 bases and 1 base respectively, with 13 bases between them. In DNA form, the CDR3 reads TGTGCCAGCAGTTCACCCTTGGGGGCCCAAGAGACCCAGTACTTC. This sequence encodes CASSSPLGAQETQYF.

This clonotype showed up many times. The V and J genes are TRBV18 and TRBJ2-7; 10 nucleotides align to TRBD2. The CDR3 is 15 residues long. Germline V gives CDR1 KGHSH, CDR2 LQKENI. Trimming at V came to 6 bases and at J to 4 bases, leaving 9 bases not matched to a gene. The CDR3 coding sequence is TGTGCCAGCTCGGAGCTAGCGGGAGAAGGGTACGAGCAGTACTTC. It codes for CASSELAGEGYEQYF.

This CDR3 is CASSLAGTVSYNEQFF. DNA for the CDR3: TGTGCCAGCAGCTTAGCGGGGACAGTTTCCTACAATGAGCAGTTCTTC. The chain is built from TRBV11-1 and TRBJ2-1, with TRBD1 identical over 7 bases. Germline lookup yields CDR1 SGHAT and CDR2 FQDESV (reference sequence). V was clipped by 0 bases and J by 1 base; unmatched bases: 3. The CDR3 runs 16 residues.

This clonotype has more than one count but fewer than ten. The chain recombines TRBV4-2 with TRBJ2-6, with a tentative D call TRBD2 (5 bases). Germline V gene sequence: CDR1 LGHNA, CDR2 YNFKEQ. The CDR3 has 18 amino acids. Between the trimmed V and J ends, which lost 0 bases and 0 bases, there was a span of 12 bases. The CDR3 region is CASSQENRGYSGANVLTF. CDR3 DNA: TGTGCCAGCAGCCAAGAAAACCGGGGATACTCTGGGGCCAACGTCCTGACTTTC.

This clonotype was seen a handful of times. The rearrangement joins TRBV28 to TRBJ1-6; 7 nucleotides line up with TRBD1. V was clipped by 5 bases and J by 6 bases; unmatched bases: 13. The length of the CDR3 is 17 residues. CDR1 and CDR2 from the germline V gene are MDHEN and SYDVKM. The CDR3 DNA reads as TGTGCCAGCAGTGTAGGACCAGGGGGAGGAGGTAATTCACCCCTCCACTTT. This translates into CASSVGPGGGGNSPLHF.

This clonotype has more than one count but fewer than ten. V usage is TRBV7-8 and J usage is TRBJ1-6; D is unresolved. Germline V gene lookup returns CDR1 SGHVS and CDR2 FQNEAQ. There are 15 residues in the CDR3. V lost 3 bases, J lost 3 bases, and 9 bases lay in between. CDR3 in amino acids: CASSFSRNYNSPLHF. The CDR3 nucleotides read TGTGCCAGCAGCTTTTCCAGAAACTATAATTCACCCCTCCACTTT.

V usage is TRBV10-3 and J usage is TRBJ2-7, with D perhaps matching TRBD2 (8 bases). The CDR3 runs to 17 residues. CDR1 and CDR2 (germline): ENHRY, SYGVKD. V was trimmed by 11 bases and J by 2 bases, leaving 28 bases between them. CDR3 loop: CAAMDRLAGGIAYEQYF. For the CDR3, the DNA is TGTGCCGCGATGGACAGGTTGGCGGGAGGAATCGCCTACGAGCAGTACTTC.

The table lists this clonotype with many counts. The chain combines TRBV7-8 with TRBJ2-3; perhaps D is TRBD1 or TRBD2 (5 bases each). The V gene lost 2 bases and the J gene lost 5 bases, with 17 bases spanning the gap. CDR1 is SGHVS and CDR2 is FQNEAQ in the germline V gene. This CDR3 spans 16 amino acids. The CDR3 DNA is TGTGCCAGCAGCTTAAGTCTACCGGGACGAGTAGATACGCAGTATTTT. Its protein is CASSLSLPGRVDTQYF.

The chain couples TRBV7-2 to TRBJ2-7, with TRBD2 matching over 10 bases. The V and J ends lost 5 bases and 1 base, in that order; junction bases with no gene match: 2. CDR1 SGHTA and CDR2 FQGNSA come from the germline V gene. The CDR3 runs to 14 residues. The CDR3: CASSILAGSYEQYF. CDR3 nucleotides: TGTGCCAGCAGCATACTAGCGGGATCCTACGAGCAGTACTTC.

This clonotype was recorded many times. V usage is TRBV19 and J usage is TRBJ2-7; 7 nucleotides agree with TRBD1. This CDR3 is 13 amino acids long. V shed 6 bases and J 6 bases; nucleotides not matched to a gene: 8. Per the germline V gene, CDR1 is LNHDA and CDR2 is SQIVND (reference sequence). CDR3 region: CASRTDRWSEQYF. Written as DNA, the CDR3 is TGTGCCAGTAGAACGGACAGGTGGAGCGAGCAGTACTTC.

This clonotype was observed a few times. V gene TRBV12-3 or TRBV12-4 combines with J gene TRBJ2-1; 7 bases match TRBD1. V lost 3 bases to trimming and J lost 7 bases; unmatched junction nucleotides: 9. CDR3 length: 15 residues. The CDR3 DNA reads TGTGCCAGCAGTTTCGCGAGGACAGGAGCGAATGAGCAGTTCTTC. Amino acids: CASSFARTGANEQFF.

This clonotype was seen a few times. The J gene is TRBJ1-5, the V gene TRBV20-1, with D perhaps TRBD1 (6 bases). Germline V gene lookup returns CDR1 DFQATT and CDR2 SNEGSKA (reference sequence). This CDR3 is built from 17 residues. V lost 1 base and J 5 bases, leaving 21 bases between the germline ends. The CDR3: CSARGGLFGGGDQPQHF. DNA for the CDR3: TGCAGTGCTAGAGGGGGTCTGTTCGGGGGCGGCGATCAGCCCCAGCATTTT.

The gene calls are TRBV3-1 and TRBJ2-7, with D perhaps matching TRBD1 (6 bases). The germline V gene has CDR1 LGHDT and CDR2 YNNKEL (reference sequence). CDR3 size: 13 residues. V was clipped by 1 base and J by 5 bases, with 9 bases between them. CDR3 bases: TGTGCCAGCAGCCAAGTTGGGGGCGACGAGCAGTACTTC. Translated, it gives CASSQVGGDEQYF.

In this sample, this clonotype turned up many times. The J gene is TRBJ1-1, the V gene TRBV7-6; D possibly corresponds to TRBD1 (5 bases). V was trimmed by 5 bases and J by 2 bases, leaving 12 bases between them. Germline-derived CDR1 and CDR2 are SGHVS and FNYEAQ. This CDR3 has 14 amino acids. The CDR3: CASSRMGGNTEAFF. CDR3 nucleotides: TGTGCCAGCAGCCGAATGGGGGGAAACACTGAAGCTTTCTTT.